This passage covers 24 T cell receptor beta chains from one sample sequenced in a study of shared clonotypes between healthy human individuals. Assay: immunoSEQ multiplex PCR; the TCRdb copy retains only in-frame clones and omits some. The table shows nearly 750,000 clones, with roughly two thirds occurring only once. The sample was memory CD4+ T cells sorted from blood. Subset described: CD45RA-negative fraction. The source of these receptors is a woman aged 25 to 45 in good health.

The genes are TRBV19 and TRBJ2-1; no clear D gene. Germline CDR1 reads LNHDA; CDR2 reads SQIVND (reference sequence). Trimming took off 1 base at V and 5 bases at J, with 6 bases between the two ends. CDR3 size: 13 residues. CDR3 region: CASSIAQNNEQFF. The CDR3 DNA follows: TGTGCCAGTAGTATAGCACAGAACAATGAGCAGTTCTTC.

The J gene is TRBJ1-4, the V gene TRBV7-9; D gene ambiguous. In germline, CDR1 is SEHNR, CDR2 FQNEAQ (reference sequence). This CDR3 contains 12 residues. V was cut by 1 base and J by 12 bases, with 9 bases left in between. Here the CDR3 reads CASSLVDTELFF. The CDR3 DNA reads as TGTGCCAGCAGCTTAGTCGACACGGAACTGTTTTTT.

The CDR3 bases are TGTGCCAGCAGCCAAGGACTAGCGGGAGCTTTACAGCGCGATGAGCAGTTCTTC. This codes for CASSQGLAGALQRDEQFF. The J gene is TRBJ2-1, the V gene TRBV4-2, with 12 bases matching TRBD2. V shed 1 base and J 8 bases; nucleotides not matched to a gene: 12. Germline CDR1 LGHNA, CDR2 YNFKEQ. CDR3 length: 18 amino acids.

The chain links TRBV28 to TRBJ1-5; D is undetermined. V lost 5 bases and J lost 7, with 12 bases in between. Germline loops: CDR1 MDHEN, CDR2 SYDVKM. CDR3 length: 13 amino acids. CDR3 DNA sequence: TGTGCCAGCAGTGGAGGACGACCCCAGCCCCAGCATTTT. Protein sequence: CASSGGRPQPQHF. Full variable domain (missing parts from reference TRBV28 and TRBJ1-5): DVKVTQSSRYLVKRTGEKVFLECVQDMDHENMFWYRQDPGLGLRLIYFSYDVKMKEKGDIPEGYSVSREKKERFSLILESASTNQTSMYLCASSGGRPQPQHFGDGTRLSIL.

V usage is TRBV7-9 and J usage is TRBJ1-1, with D unclear. From germline, CDR1 is SEHNR and CDR2 FQNEAQ (reference sequence). V dropped 4 bases and J dropped 4 bases, with 10 bases sitting between them. The CDR3 length is 13 residues. The CDR3 protein is CASSYYRVTEAFF. The CDR3 DNA sequence: TGTGCCAGCAGCTATTATAGGGTCACTGAAGCTTTCTTT.

This chain links TRBV4-1 with TRBJ2-1; 8 bases map to TRBD2. V lost 3 bases and J lost 1; bases outside the gene matches: 5. CDR1 and CDR2 (germline): MGHRA, YSYEKL. The CDR3 has 16 residues. CDR3 residues: CASSQALAGSYNEQFF. The CDR3 DNA follows: TGCGCCAGCAGCCAGGCCCTAGCGGGTTCCTACAATGAGCAGTTCTTC.

The V call is TRBV28, the J call TRBJ1-5; 7 bases are a match to TRBD1. Per the germline V gene, CDR1 is MDHEN and CDR2 is SYDVKM. After removal of 5 bases from V and 4 bases from J, the junction contained 2 bases not matched to a gene. The CDR3 runs to 13 residues. CDR3 amino acids: CASSLGQNQPQHF. Written as DNA, the CDR3 is TGTGCCAGCAGTCTGGGACAGAATCAGCCCCAGCATTTT.

The chain is built from TRBV6-5 and TRBJ2-7, with D possibly TRBD2 on 5 matching bases. CDR1 and CDR2 (germline): MNHEY, SVGAGI. CDR3 size: 15 residues. The V gene lost 6 bases and the J gene lost 0 bases, with 15 bases spanning the gap. CDR3 sequence reads: CASRSSPTSSYEQYF. CDR3 nucleotide sequence: TGTGCCAGCAGGTCTAGCCCCACCAGCTCCTACGAGCAGTACTTC.

V and J are TRBV11-2 and TRBJ2-2; D is perhaps TRBD1 (5 bases). V was clipped by 5 bases and J by 3 bases, with 10 bases between them. This CDR3 spans 14 amino acids. Per germline, CDR1 SGHAT and CDR2 FQNNGV. CDR3 in DNA: TGTGCCAGCAGCCGCACAGGTCACACCGGGGAGCTGTTTTTT. It yields the protein CASSRTGHTGELFF.

The chain carries TRBV28 and TRBJ2-7; 7 nucleotides line up with TRBD2. Looked up from germline, CDR1 is MDHEN and CDR2 is SYDVKM. CDR3 length: 12 residues. V trimming: 7 bases; J trimming: 6 bases; junction bases outside the gene matches: 6. CDR3 nucleotide sequence: TGTGCCAGCAACTCAGCGGGATTCGAGCAGTACTTC. Amino acid sequence: CASNSAGFEQYF.

There are many counts of this clone. The rearrangement links TRBV2 to TRBJ2-4; the D gene is possibly TRBD1 (6 bases). Per the germline V gene, CDR1 is SNHLY and CDR2 is FYNNEI. The CDR3 contains 15 residues. With 4 bases removed from V and 5 bases from J, the gap between germline ends came to 15 bases. The CDR3, as DNA: TGTGCCAGCAGTGCAAAGACGGCAGGGGAAAACATTCAGTACTTC. Encoded protein: CASSAKTAGENIQYF. Supplemented by reference TRBV2 and TRBJ2-4, the full variable domain reads EPEVTQTPSHQVTQMGQEVILRCVPISNHLYFYWYRQILGQKVEFLVSFYNNEISEKSEIFDDQFSVERPDGSNFTLKIRSTKLEDSAMYFCASSAKTAGENIQYFGAGTRLSVL.

Concerning this clone: In the same sample, other DNA sequences code for this CDR3. The chain links TRBV28 to TRBJ2-2; D unclear. CDR1 is MDHEN and CDR2 is SYDVKM in the germline V gene. V gave up 3 bases and J gave up 1 base, with 6 bases separating them. This CDR3 is built from 14 residues. The CDR3 sequence: CASSFSGNTGELFF. Written as DNA, the CDR3 is TGTGCCAGCAGTTTCTCAGGGAACACCGGGGAGCTGTTTTTT.

The chain's CDR3 is CASSPGQGRAYEQYF. The DNA of the CDR3 is TGTGCCAGCTCACCCGGCCAGGGTAGGGCCTACGAGCAGTACTTC. The V and J genes are TRBV18 and TRBJ2-7, with D possibly matching TRBD1 (5 bases). V lost 3 bases to trimming and J lost 2 bases, with 14 bases between them. The CDR3 is 15 amino acids. Germline V gene data show CDR1 as KGHSH and CDR2 as LQKENI.

The sample holds many counts of this clone. V gene TRBV2 combines with J gene TRBJ1-1; the D gene is possibly TRBD1 (6 bases). Between the trimmed V and J ends, which lost 6 bases and 1 base, there was a span of 15 bases. The CDR3 has 15 residues. The germline gives CDR1 SNHLY, CDR2 FYNNEI. This CDR3 is CASRIGTTRNTEAFF. CDR3 in DNA: TGTGCCAGCAGGATTGGGACAACCCGGAACACTGAAGCTTTCTTT.

This sequence joins TRBV29-1 and TRBJ1-1, with TRBD1 matching 7 bases. The V gene end was trimmed by 7 bases and the J gene end by 0 bases; junction bases not matched to a gene: 2. Germline V gives CDR1 SQVTM, CDR2 ANQGSEA. The CDR3 has 12 amino acids. CDR3 DNA sequence: TGCAGCGCGGGACAGATGAACACTGAAGCTTTCTTT. Amino acids: CSAGQMNTEAFF.

The chain has TRBV6-6 and TRBJ1-2; 7 bases align to TRBD1. CDR1 and CDR2 from the germline V gene are MNHNY and SVGAGI (reference sequence). Trimming cost V 6 bases and J 1 base; bases outside gene matches: 5. This CDR3 spans 14 amino acids. The CDR3 is CASSQGGGNYGYTF. CDR3 DNA: TGTGCCAGCAGCCAGGGGGGGGGTAACTATGGCTACACCTTC.

The rearrangement joins TRBV5-1 to TRBJ2-3; no reliable D call. The germline V gene has CDR1 SGHRS and CDR2 YFSETQ. The length of the CDR3 is 14 residues. Trimming shortened V by 3 bases and J by 6 bases, and 14 bases separated the two germline ends. The CDR3 DNA reads TGCGCCAGCAGCTCCCCTCGTGAGGCCGATACGCAGTATTTT. As protein: CASSSPREADTQYF.

In its sample, this clone was seen a few times. The rearrangement joins TRBV19 to TRBJ1-3; weak D call: TRBD1 (5 bases). V dropped 8 bases and J dropped 0 bases, with 20 bases sitting between them. From germline, CDR1 is LNHDA and CDR2 SQIVND (reference sequence). The CDR3 length is 17 residues. The CDR3 bases are TGTGCCAGTGGAAACAATCGGGACGCCATCTCTGGAAACACCATATATTTT. It specifies CASGNNRDAISGNTIYF.

This clone appeared a single time. The CDR3 loop reads CASSQIAEKLFF. The CDR3 bases are TGTGCCAGCAGTCAAATCGCTGAAAAACTGTTTTTT. This chain uses TRBV6-6 with TRBJ1-4, with D uncertain. Trimming took off 5 bases at V and 7 bases at J, with 8 bases between the two ends. The germline V gene encodes CDR1 MNHNY and CDR2 SVGAGI (reference sequence). This CDR3 is built from 12 residues.

The chain uses TRBV7-8 and TRBJ1-1; D call uncertain. Trimming removed 5 bases from V and 6 bases from J, with 10 bases in between. Per the germline V gene, CDR1 is SGHVS and CDR2 is FQNEAQ. There are 12 residues in the CDR3. The CDR3 bases are TGTGCCAGCAGCCGAGAGCGATCTGAAGCTTTCTTT. Translation: CASSRERSEAFF. The full variable domain, completed using reference TRBV7-8 and TRBJ1-1, is GAGVSQSPRYKVAKRGQDVALRCDPISGHVSLFWYQQALGQGPEFLTYFQNEAQLDKSGLPSDRFFAERPEGSVSTLKIQRTQQEDSAVYLCASSRERSEAFFGQGTRLTVV.

As to this clone: At the DNA level, this CDR3 is encoded by other sequences in the same sample as well. This rearrangement joins TRBV28 to TRBJ2-7; D is uncertain. Trimming took off 2 bases at V and 3 bases at J, with 5 bases between the two ends. The CDR3 is 12 amino acids. Germline CDR1 is MDHEN and CDR2 is SYDVKM. CDR3 DNA sequence: TGTGCCAGCAGTTTAAACAGCTACGAGCAGTACTTC. It encodes CASSLNSYEQYF.

The chain employs TRBV5-1 and TRBJ2-3; D is perhaps TRBD2 (6 bases). The germline gives CDR1 SGHRS, CDR2 YFSETQ. This CDR3 is built from 16 residues. Trimming took off 0 bases at V and 1 base at J, with 12 bases between the two ends. CDR3 bases: TGCGCCAGCAGCTTGGACGGGAGAGGGGGCACAGATACGCAGTATTTT. Amino acids: CASSLDGRGGTDTQYF.

This clone was observed a handful of times. The rearrangement uses TRBV5-1 and TRBJ1-4, with a tentative D call TRBD1 (5 bases). With 3 bases removed from V and 4 bases from J, the gap between germline ends came to 13 bases. CDR3 length: 15 residues. Per the germline V gene, CDR1 is SGHRS and CDR2 is YFSETQ. As DNA, the CDR3 is TGCGCCAGCAGCTCCGGACAATTAGATAATGAAAAACTGTTTTTT. Protein sequence: CASSSGQLDNEKLFF.

The chain is built from TRBV11-2 and TRBJ2-2, with TRBD2 matching 11 bases. In germline, CDR1 is SGHAT, CDR2 FQNNGV. This CDR3 is built from 17 residues. J lost 6 bases, V lost 2 bases, and 8 bases had no gene match. The CDR3 sequence is CASSLKFSSGRPGELFF. The CDR3 nucleotides read TGTGCCAGCAGCTTAAAATTTTCTAGCGGGAGGCCCGGGGAGCTGTTTTTT.